A single sample is the source of the 32 T cell receptor beta chains below, sequenced in a study of beta chain features in type 1 diabetes. What was sequenced were expressed TCRB transcripts, since all of the isolated RNA had been reverse transcribed. TCRdb's copy holds only in-frame clones and misses some; the assay was immunoSEQ multiplex PCR. The table shows about 450,000 clones, with roughly 11% occurring only once. The sample comprised naive CD4+ T cells from blood. These receptors all come from a woman aged 18-29 years in good health.

The genes are TRBV5-1 and TRBJ1-2; 7 bases fit TRBD1. Trimming at V came to 4 bases and at J to 10 bases, leaving 4 bases not matched to a gene. The CDR3 loop spans 11 amino acids. CDR1 and CDR2 (germline): SGHRS, YFSETQ. The CDR3 DNA reads TGCGCCAGCAGCCAGGGACAGTACTACACCTTC. As protein: CASSQGQYYTF.

This clone has a handful of counts. This chain uses TRBV2 with TRBJ2-7; D may be TRBD1 or TRBD2 (5 bases each). Trimming removed 2 bases at V and 6 bases at J, with 11 bases between. Per germline, CDR1 SNHLY and CDR2 FYNNEI. The CDR3 totals 13 residues. CDR3 protein: CASSEQGPAEQYV. DNA for the CDR3: TGTGCCAGCAGTGAACAGGGACCCGCCGAGCAGTACGTC.

The sample holds a few counts of this clone. The chain couples TRBV28 to TRBJ2-1; unclear D gene. CDR3 size: 14 residues. Trimming shortened V by 8 bases and J by 6 bases, and 17 bases separated the two germline ends. Germline lookup yields CDR1 MDHEN and CDR2 SYDVKM. CDR3 protein: CASYRKHPGNEQFF. CDR3 in DNA: TGTGCCAGCTACCGCAAGCACCCGGGCAATGAGCAGTTCTTC. Together with reference TRBV28 and TRBJ2-1, the CDR3 gives the full variable domain: DVKVTQSSRYLVKRTGEKVFLECVQDMDHENMFWYRQDPGLGLRLIYFSYDVKMKEKGDIPEGYSVSREKKERFSLILESASTNQTSMYLCASYRKHPGNEQFFGPGTRLTVL.

J is TRBJ2-3 and V is TRBV5-1; 9 positions agree with TRBD2. The germline CDR1 and CDR2 sequences are SGHRS and YFSETQ. CDR3 length equals 18 residues. J lost 3 bases, V lost 0 bases, and 11 bases had no gene match. In nucleotides, the CDR3 is TGCGCCAGCAGCTTGGGTGGCGGGAGGGCCTCGTCGACAGATACGCAGTATTTT. Its translation is CASSLGGGRASSTDTQYF. Combining the CDR3 with reference TRBV5-1 and TRBJ2-3 gives the whole variable domain KAGVTQTPRYLIKTRGQQVTLSCSPISGHRSVSWYQQTPGQGLQFLFEYFSETQRNKGNFPGRFSGRQFSNSRSEMNVSTLELGDSALYLCASSLGGGRASSTDTQYFGPGTRLTVL.

This clone was detected only a few times. The chain uses TRBV27 and TRBJ2-7; tentative D call: TRBD2 (5 bases). The germline V gene encodes CDR1 MNHEY and CDR2 SMNVEV (reference sequence). V was trimmed by 6 bases and J by 5 bases, leaving 14 bases between them. The CDR3 length is 13 residues. The CDR3 DNA reads as TGTGCCAGCAGCCTGAGGGAAGAAAACGAGCAGTACTTC. It encodes CASSLREENEQYF.

There are a few counts of this clone. The chain joins TRBV2 to TRBJ2-1; D gene unclear. Trimming removed 8 bases from V and 2 bases from J, with 10 bases in between. CDR3 length: 13 amino acids. Germline-derived CDR1 and CDR2 are SNHLY and FYNNEI. This CDR3 is CASVLQTYNEQFF. The CDR3 nucleotides are TGTGCCAGCGTTTTACAGACCTACAATGAGCAGTTCTTC.

The rearrangement links TRBV6-6 to TRBJ2-3; 9 nucleotides match TRBD1. The CDR3 length is 16 residues. Germline V gene lookup returns CDR1 MNHNY and CDR2 SVGAGI (reference sequence). With 6 bases clipped from V and 2 bases from J, the junction kept 9 bases outside the gene matches. In DNA, the CDR3 is TGTGCCAGCAGCAGCATGGGACAGGGATACACAGATACGCAGTATTTT. It encodes CASSSMGQGYTDTQYF.

This clone has a handful of counts. The chain uses TRBV7-9 and TRBJ1-4; no firm D call. V was cut by 5 bases and J by 6 bases, with 4 bases left in between. This CDR3 comprises 11 residues. The germline CDR1 and CDR2 sequences are SEHNR and FQNEAQ (reference sequence). The CDR3 sequence is CASSGYEKLFF. In DNA, the CDR3 is TGTGCCAGCAGCGGATATGAAAAACTGTTTTTT.

A few counts support this clone. The genes are TRBV29-1 and TRBJ1-2; 8 positions match TRBD1. This CDR3 region has 12 residues. V lost 6 bases to trimming and J lost 8 bases; unmatched junction nucleotides: 8. The V gene's germline CDR1 is SQVTM and CDR2 ANQGSEA. Written as DNA, the CDR3 is TGCAGCGTAGGGGACAGGCTCAGGGGCTACACCTTC. Translating it yields CSVGDRLRGYTF.

This clone was seen more than once but under ten times. This sequence joins TRBV25-1 and TRBJ1-6; D gene ambiguous. The CDR3 covers 14 residues. The V gene lost 0 bases and the J gene lost 9 bases, with 9 bases spanning the gap. CDR1 is MGHDK, CDR2 SYGVNS, per germline. The CDR3: CASSEYSEVSPLHF. The CDR3 DNA follows: TGTGCCAGCAGTGAATACTCGGAGGTTTCACCCCTCCACTTT.

The gene calls are TRBV9 and TRBJ1-1; D perhaps matches TRBD1 (6 bases). There are 15 residues in the CDR3. V was clipped by 4 bases and J by 0 bases, with 13 bases between them. Germline-derived CDR1 and CDR2 are SGDLS and YYNGEE. The CDR3 sequence is CASSPRGFLNTEAFF. The CDR3 coding sequence is TGTGCCAGCAGCCCGAGGGGGTTTTTGAACACTGAAGCTTTCTTT. The entire variable domain, with the rest obtained from reference TRBV9 and TRBJ1-1, is as follows: DSGVTQTPKHLITATGQRVTLRCSPRSGDLSVYWYQQSLDQGLQFLIQYYNGEERAKGNILERFSAQQFPDLHSELNLSSLELGDSALYFCASSPRGFLNTEAFFGQGTRLTVV.

This clone was found a few times. The rearrangement uses TRBV25-1 and TRBJ1-2; tentative D call: TRBD1 (6 bases). The CDR3 loop spans 14 amino acids. CDR1 is MGHDK and CDR2 is SYGVNS in the germline V gene. Trimming took 1 base from V and 10 from J, leaving 16 bases between them. CDR3 sequence: CASSEFYRGDDYTF. CDR3 bases: TGTGCCAGCAGTGAATTTTATAGGGGGGACGACTACACCTTC.

This clone was detected only a few times. The V call is TRBV7-9, the J call TRBJ2-4; 8 bases match TRBD1. The CDR3 has 14 amino acids. CDR1 and CDR2 from the germline V gene are SEHNR and FQNEAQ (reference sequence). The trim removed 5 bases at V and 5 bases at J, leaving 5 bases unmatched. CDR3 DNA sequence: TGTGCCAGCAGCACGCAGGGGGCGCAAAACATTCAGTACTTC. It specifies CASSTQGAQNIQYF.

This clone was found a few times. The chain is built from TRBV5-1 and TRBJ2-1; TRBD2 is a possible D gene (5 bases). The germline V and J ends were trimmed by 0 bases and 1 base, with 11 bases remaining between them. CDR1 and CDR2 from the germline V gene are SGHRS and YFSETQ. The CDR3 is 16 residues long. The CDR3 protein is CASSLDGDLSYNEQFF. Here the CDR3 DNA reads TGCGCCAGCAGCTTGGACGGGGATCTATCCTACAATGAGCAGTTCTTC.

The chain uses TRBV9 and TRBJ2-1; tentative D call: TRBD2 (6 bases). CDR3 length: 15 residues. Trimming left V 0 bases short and J 5 bases short, with 12 bases between. Germline CDR1 reads SGDLS; CDR2 reads YYNGEE. In nucleotides, the CDR3 is TGTGCCAGCAGCGTAGGTGGTAGCGGCCACAATGAGCAGTTCTTC. Protein sequence: CASSVGGSGHNEQFF.

This clone was counted only a few times. The rearrangement links TRBV7-2 to TRBJ1-4, with 7 bases matching TRBD1. Germline values: CDR1 SGHTA, CDR2 FQGNSA. With 8 bases clipped from V and 8 bases from J, the junction kept 8 bases outside the gene matches. The CDR3 has 13 amino acids. This CDR3 is CASGNRGGEKLFF. The DNA of the CDR3 is TGTGCCAGCGGCAACAGGGGTGGCGAAAAACTGTTTTTT.

This clone was seen repeatedly, ten times or more. The CDR3 reads CASSLGVGQETQYF. Written as DNA, the CDR3 is TGCGCCAGCAGCTTAGGGGTTGGCCAAGAGACCCAGTACTTC. The chain joins TRBV23-1 to TRBJ2-5; D is possibly TRBD1 (5 bases). TRBV23-1 is assigned to the ORF class and has an uncertain function. V was cut by 6 bases and J by 1 base, with 12 bases left in between. The CDR3 runs 14 residues.

This rearrangement joins TRBV29-1 to TRBJ1-2; D is uncertain. The CDR3 sequence is 15 residues long. CDR1 SQVTM and CDR2 ANQGSEA come from the germline V gene. The V gene lost 0 bases and the J gene lost 3 bases, with 14 bases spanning the gap. CDR3 DNA: TGCAGCGTTGAAGAGGGTGTCTCCTGGGACTATGGCTACACCTTC. Protein sequence: CSVEEGVSWDYGYTF.

This clone was seen a few times. This could be a read error, since a much larger clone is one nucleotide away. V and J are TRBV7-2 and TRBJ2-3; D gene unclear. The CDR3 extends over 12 amino acids. V dropped 5 bases and J dropped 1 base, with 4 bases sitting between them. Germline CDR1 and CDR2: SGHTA and FQGNSA. For the CDR3, the DNA is TGTGCCAGCAGCACCCGCACAGATACGCAGTATTTT. Its translation: CASSTRTDTQYF.

The chain recombines TRBV27 with TRBJ1-2; TRBD1 is a possible D gene (5 bases). CDR1 MNHEY and CDR2 SMNVEV come from the germline V gene (reference sequence). The CDR3 is 15 residues long. V lost 6 bases and J lost 1, with 15 bases in between. The CDR3 DNA is TGTGCCAGCAGCGATTCAAGGGGACTTAACTATGGCTACACCTTC. Residues: CASSDSRGLNYGYTF.

The chain recombines TRBV2 with TRBJ2-1; D is ambiguous. The CDR3 covers 13 residues. Looked up from germline, CDR1 is SNHLY and CDR2 is FYNNEI. The V and J ends lost 8 bases and 1 base respectively, with 9 bases between them. CDR3 protein: CASVQISYNEQFF. The CDR3 nucleotides read TGTGCCAGCGTCCAGATTTCCTACAATGAGCAGTTCTTC.

This clone was counted only a few times. The CDR3 loop reads CASSLQTRMRDEQFF. In DNA form, the CDR3 reads TGTGCCAGCAGCCTCCAGACTCGAATGAGGGATGAGCAGTTCTTC. J is TRBJ2-1 and V is TRBV13; D perhaps matches TRBD2 (5 bases). CDR3 length: 15 amino acids. Germline CDR1 is PRHDT and CDR2 is FYEKMQ (reference sequence). V lost 5 bases, J lost 8 bases, and 19 bases lay in between.

This chain joins TRBV15 and TRBJ2-7; 9 bases agree with TRBD2. The CDR3 length is 15 residues. V dropped 4 bases and J dropped 4; count of bases not matched to a gene: 8. Germline V gene sequence: CDR1 LNHNV, CDR2 YYDKDF (reference sequence). This CDR3 reads CATSNKAGGGYEQYF. The CDR3 DNA is TGTGCCACCAGCAACAAAGCGGGAGGAGGGTACGAGCAGTACTTC.

This clone showed up just a few times. The chain is built from TRBV9 and TRBJ2-1; D is possibly TRBD1 or TRBD2 (6 bases each). This CDR3 contains 13 residues. Between the trimmed V and J ends, which lost 0 bases and 10 bases, there was a span of 11 bases. Looked up from germline, CDR1 is SGDLS and CDR2 is YYNGEE. The CDR3 region has the DNA TGTGCCAGCAGCGTAGGAAGGGGGGCCGAGCAGTTCTTC. Amino acid sequence: CASSVGRGAEQFF.

The chain is built from TRBV7-2 and TRBJ2-1, with 10 nucleotides matching TRBD2. J was trimmed by 10 bases and V by 6 bases; bases with no gene match: 15. This CDR3 contains 16 residues. CDR1 SGHTA and CDR2 FQGNSA come from the germline V gene. The CDR3 region is CASSLAVAGGGFEQFF. CDR3 sequence (DNA): TGTGCCAGCAGTCTCGCGGTAGCGGGAGGAGGTTTCGAGCAGTTCTTC. The full variable domain, completed using reference TRBV7-2 and TRBJ2-1, is GAGVSQSPSNKVTEKGKDVELRCDPISGHTALYWYRQSLGQGLEFLIYFQGNSAPDKSGLPSDRFSAERTGGSVSTLTIQRTQQEDSAVYLCASSLAVAGGGFEQFFGPGTRLTVL.

This clone was counted between two and nine times. The chain employs TRBV7-9 and TRBJ2-7; D is ambiguous. The germline V and J ends were trimmed by 4 bases and 3 bases, with 4 bases remaining between them. This CDR3 contains 11 residues. CDR1 SEHNR and CDR2 FQNEAQ come from the germline V gene (reference sequence). The CDR3 region is CASSSYYEQYF. The CDR3 DNA is TGTGCCAGCAGCTCCTACTACGAGCAGTACTTC.

This clone was found a few times. This sequence joins TRBV2 and TRBJ1-2; no definite D call. V gave up 6 bases and J gave up 6 bases, with 14 bases separating them. CDR1 SNHLY and CDR2 FYNNEI come from the germline V gene. The CDR3 contains 13 residues. This CDR3 reads CASRLGRTDGYTF. The CDR3 nucleotides read TGTGCCAGCAGGCTGGGCAGGACTGATGGCTACACCTTC. Together with reference TRBV2 and TRBJ1-2, the CDR3 gives the full variable domain: EPEVTQTPSHQVTQMGQEVILRCVPISNHLYFYWYRQILGQKVEFLVSFYNNEISEKSEIFDDQFSVERPDGSNFTLKIRSTKLEDSAMYFCASRLGRTDGYTFGSGTRLTVV.

The chain is built from TRBV4-2 and TRBJ2-7; D remains ambiguous. V dropped 1 base and J dropped 7 bases, with 11 bases sitting between them. CDR1 and CDR2 (germline): LGHNA, YNFKEQ. The CDR3 runs 13 residues. The DNA for the CDR3 is TGTGCCAGCAGCCAAGCCAAAACTGGGGAGCAGTACTTC. This codes for CASSQAKTGEQYF.

Details on this clone: Just one base apart from a much larger clone, this may be a read error. The V call is TRBV7-8, the J call TRBJ2-3, with 9 bases identical to TRBD1. The CDR3 runs 14 residues. Germline trimming cut 3 bases from V and 3 bases from J; bases unmatched to any gene: 1. Per germline, CDR1 SGHVS and CDR2 FQNEAQ. As DNA, the CDR3 is TGTGCCAGCAGCTTGGACAGGGGAACAGATACGCAGTATTTT. It is translated as CASSLDRGTDTQYF.

This clone was detected a few times. The chain combines TRBV5-4 with TRBJ2-4, with D uncertain. CDR3 size: 11 residues. Germline CDR1 SGHNT, CDR2 YYREEE (reference sequence). Trimming left V 4 bases short and J 3 bases short, with 2 bases between. The CDR3 DNA reads TGTGCCAGCAGCGTCAAAAACATTCAGTACTTC. Its translation: CASSVKNIQYF.

The V gene is TRBV20-1, the J gene TRBJ2-1, with D possibly matching TRBD2 (6 bases). Germline values: CDR1 DFQATT, CDR2 SNEGSKA (reference sequence). The V end was cut by 4 bases, the J end by 9 bases, with 10 bases between. The CDR3 covers 11 residues. The CDR3 nucleotides read TGCAGTGCTACAGTCGGGGGTGAGCAGTTCTTC. Its translation: CSATVGGEQFF.

The V gene is TRBV4-2, the J gene TRBJ2-5, with 7 bases identical to TRBD2. Germline trimming cut 1 base from V and 2 bases from J; bases unmatched to any gene: 13. This CDR3 is built from 18 residues. Germline lookup yields CDR1 LGHNA and CDR2 YNFKEQ. The DNA for the CDR3 is TGTGCCAGCAGCCAAGCCCTGGGCCAGCGGGGTAGGCAAGAGACCCAGTACTTC. Its translation is CASSQALGQRGRQETQYF.